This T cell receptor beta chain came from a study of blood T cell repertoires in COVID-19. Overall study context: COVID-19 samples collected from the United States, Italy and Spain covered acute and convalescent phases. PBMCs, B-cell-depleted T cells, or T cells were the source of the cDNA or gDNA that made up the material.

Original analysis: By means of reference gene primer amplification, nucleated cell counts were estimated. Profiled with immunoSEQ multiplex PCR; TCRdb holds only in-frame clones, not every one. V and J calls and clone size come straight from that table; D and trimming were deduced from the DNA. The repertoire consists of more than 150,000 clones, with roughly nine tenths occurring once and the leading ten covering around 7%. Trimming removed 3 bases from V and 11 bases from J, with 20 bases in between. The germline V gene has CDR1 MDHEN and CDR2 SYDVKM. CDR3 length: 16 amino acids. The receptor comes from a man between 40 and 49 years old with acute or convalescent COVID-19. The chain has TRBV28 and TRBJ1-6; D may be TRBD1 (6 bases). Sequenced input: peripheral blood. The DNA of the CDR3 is TGTGCCAGCAGTTTCGGGGCCAGGGGAGTCCCTCCACCCCTCCACTTT. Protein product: CASSFGARGVPPPLHF.